This section outlines one TCR beta chain sequence together with its context. A single record per CDR3 protein comes from TCRdb applying MiXCR to the RT-PCR reads. The data contain about 540,000 distinct CDR3 sequences, under 30% of them singletons. The data belong to a study of response to subunit inactivated influenza vaccine. This CDR3 has 14 amino acids. V lost 8 bases to trimming and J lost 8 bases; unmatched junction nucleotides: 12. Germline V gene lookup returns CDR1 DFQATT and CDR2 SNEGSKA (reference sequence). Another study also made use of these data, one on T cells expressing NK-cell markers. That publication notes: Production of TCR beta cDNA relied on 5'RACE template switching with UMIs. Most of the eight sequenced donors were classified as HCMV-seropositive, and one was classified as seronegative. With an anti-gamma-delta TCR antibody, sorting in several experiments was kept to alpha-beta TCR T cells.

This chain connects TRBV20-1 to TRBJ2-1; 10 positions match TRBD2. Sequences were derived from CD4+ T cells sorted from PBMCs, sampled about 13 days after vaccination. This TCR was sampled from a man in his fifties who received an inactivated influenza vaccine. CDR3: CSTLPLAGDYEQFF. In DNA form, the CDR3 reads TGCAGTACCCTCCCGCTAGCGGGAGACTATGAGCAGTTCTTC.